A single sample is the source of the 17 T cell receptor beta chains below, sequenced in a study of regulatory T cells in long-lasting Graves disease. Researchers made TCR beta libraries by using iRepertoire HTBI primers and running Arm-PCR on CDR3 regions. TCRdb re-called the multiplex PCR reads with MiXCR, one entry per CDR3 protein. The top ten hold roughly 20% of the sample, which has 400,000 or so distinct CDR3 sequences, under 25% seen once. As for time point: persistent/refractory GD, antithyroid drugs over 5 years with positive TRAb. The authors made the TCR library using RNA they extracted from PBMCs. Here the sequenced sample was peripheral blood mononuclear cells (PBMCs), taken when the disease was refractory, from a patient treated with antithyroid drugs. These receptors were taken from a female donor with Graves disease.

This clonotype was recorded at least ten times. The chain uses TRBV5-1 and TRBJ2-4; D is ambiguous. The V gene's germline CDR1 is SGHRS and CDR2 YFSETQ. V was shortened by 0 bases and J by 6 bases, with 10 bases between the two germline ends. This CDR3 is built from 14 residues. The CDR3 protein is CASSLGQDPNIQYF. The CDR3 DNA reads as TGCGCCAGCAGCTTGGGGCAGGACCCAAACATTCAGTACTTC.

The CDR3, as DNA: TGTGCCAGCAGCCAAGTGAGGATACCGAACACTGAAGCTTTCTTT. It encodes CASSQVRIPNTEAFF. V and J are TRBV14 and TRBJ1-1; D gene uncertain. The CDR3 has 15 residues. CDR1 and CDR2 (germline): SGHDN, FVKESK. With 1 base removed from V and 1 base from J, the gap between germline ends came to 10 bases.

The chain is built from TRBV6-2 or TRBV6-3 and TRBJ1-5; TRBD1 matches at 8 bases. Germline trimming cut 6 bases from V and 6 bases from J; bases unmatched to any gene: 10. The length of the CDR3 is 15 residues. The germline gives CDR1 MNHEY, CDR2 SVGEGT. The DNA of the CDR3 is TGTGCCAGCAGCAAAGCCGGGACAGGCCTTCAGCCCCAGCATTTT. Translated, it gives CASSKAGTGLQPQHF.

This clonotype was detected only a few times. The rearrangement uses TRBV11-2 and TRBJ2-6; 10 bases are shared with TRBD1. The ends lost 2 bases at V and 2 bases at J; junction bases unmatched: 9. The CDR3 contains 19 residues. CDR1 is SGHAT and CDR2 is FQNNGV in the germline V gene. The CDR3 region is CASSLIWTGGPPGANVLTF. CDR3 DNA: TGTGCCAGCAGCTTAATTTGGACAGGGGGTCCCCCTGGGGCCAACGTCCTGACTTTC.

Ten or more counts support this clonotype. This chain uses TRBV6-5 with TRBJ1-1; D is uncertain. Germline assignment: CDR1 MNHEY and CDR2 SVGAGI. The V end lost 0 bases, the J end lost 5 bases, and 7 bases lay between the germline ends. There are 13 residues in the CDR3. The CDR3 loop reads CASSYSTGTEAFF. CDR3 bases: TGTGCCAGCAGTTACTCGACTGGAACTGAAGCTTTCTTT.

This clonotype was observed a handful of times. V and J are TRBV7-2 and TRBJ2-6, with TRBD1 matching over 11 bases. Per the germline V gene, CDR1 is SGHTA and CDR2 is FQGNSA. With V trimmed by 1 base and J by 0 bases, 2 bases remained unmatched. CDR3 size: 18 residues. As DNA, the CDR3 is TGTGCCAGCAGCTTAGGAGGGACAGGGGGCTCTGGGGCCAACGTCCTGACTTTC. Translating it yields CASSLGGTGGSGANVLTF.

This clonotype has more than one count but fewer than ten. This chain joins TRBV20-1 and TRBJ1-1; D remains ambiguous. This CDR3 comprises 12 residues. Per germline, CDR1 DFQATT and CDR2 SNEGSKA (reference sequence). V was trimmed by 6 bases and J by 3 bases, leaving 11 bases between them. CDR3 nucleotide sequence: TGCAGTGCCAGAAGCCACTACACTGAAGCTTTCTTT. Protein sequence: CSARSHYTEAFF.

This clonotype was picked up many times. The chain has TRBV3-1 and TRBJ1-2; D is ambiguous. With 3 bases removed from V and 8 bases from J, the gap between germline ends came to 10 bases. The germline V gene encodes CDR1 LGHDT and CDR2 YNNKEL (reference sequence). The CDR3 length is 12 residues. CDR3 region: CASSQALRGYTF. CDR3 in DNA: TGTGCCAGCAGCCAGGCTCTTCGCGGCTACACCTTC.

This clonotype was observed a few times. The J gene is TRBJ2-3, the V gene TRBV6-5; D is unresolved. The CDR3 spans 13 residues. The germline gives CDR1 MNHEY, CDR2 SVGAGI. V was shortened by 2 bases and J by 1 base, with 4 bases between the two germline ends. The CDR3: CASSYGRTDTQYF. In DNA form, the CDR3 reads TGTGCCAGCAGTTACGGGCGCACAGATACGCAGTATTTT.

The chain uses TRBV6-1 and TRBJ2-2, with unresolved D. V dropped 9 bases and J dropped 0 bases, with 14 bases sitting between them. Germline V CDR1 and CDR2: MNHNS, SASEGT. The CDR3 is 15 amino acids. This CDR3 reads CASRSFPANTGELFF. CDR3 sequence (DNA): TGTGCCAGTCGCAGTTTCCCGGCGAACACCGGGGAGCTGTTTTTT.

The chain recombines TRBV20-1 with TRBJ2-5; D is unresolved. Germline V lookup: CDR1 DFQATT, CDR2 SNEGSKA (reference sequence). V was cut by 6 bases and J by 1 base, with 12 bases left in between. This CDR3 has 13 residues. CDR3 nucleotide sequence: TGCAGTGCCCCCGCCCGGGTCCAAGAGACCCAGTACTTC. Encoded protein: CSAPARVQETQYF.

In its sample, this clonotype was seen many times. The chain recombines TRBV7-9 with TRBJ2-7; the D is unclear. CDR3 size: 14 residues. Germline CDR1 reads SEHNR; CDR2 reads FQNEAQ (reference sequence). V lost 1 base, J lost 5 bases, and 12 bases lay in between. The CDR3 region is CASSLEGYSHEQYF. The DNA for the CDR3 is TGTGCCAGCAGCTTAGAAGGGTACAGCCACGAGCAGTACTTC.

This clonotype was seen ten or more times. The rearrangement uses TRBV7-8 and TRBJ1-1; 9 bases agree with TRBD1. CDR3 size: 16 residues. V lost 5 bases to trimming and J lost 6 bases; unmatched junction nucleotides: 13. CDR1 SGHVS and CDR2 FQNEAQ come from the germline V gene. CDR3 sequence reads: CASSTRDRETSAEAFF. The CDR3 bases are TGTGCCAGCAGCACCCGGGACAGGGAAACTAGTGCTGAAGCTTTCTTT.

This clonotype was recorded a few times. The chain recombines TRBV9 with TRBJ1-6, with D hard to call. CDR3 length equals 12 residues. Deletions cut 5 bases from V and 5 bases from J, with 5 bases between. CDR1 is SGDLS and CDR2 is YYNGEE in the germline V gene. CDR3 bases: TGTGCCAGCAGGGCCGATAATTCACCCCTCCACTTT. The encoded protein is CASRADNSPLHF.

This clonotype was found many times. The CDR3 bases are TGTGCCAGCACCACCTTGGGGCGGAACACTGAAGCTTTCTTT. Amino acid sequence: CASTTLGRNTEAFF. This sequence joins TRBV2 and TRBJ1-1, with a tentative D call TRBD1 (5 bases). Trimming stripped 7 bases from V and 1 base from J, with 13 bases between. CDR3 length equals 14 residues. The germline gives CDR1 SNHLY, CDR2 FYNNEI.

A word on this clonotype: One end of the junction does not line up with germline, which may come from a read error. The V gene is TRBV20-1, the J gene TRBJ2-7; possible D gene TRBD2, 6 bases. The germline V gene encodes CDR1 DFQATT and CDR2 SNEGSKA (reference sequence). The CDR3 is 15 amino acids. CDR3 in DNA: TGCAGTGCCAGAGCAAGCGGGTTCTCCCCCTACGAGCAGTACTTC. Translating it yields CSARASGFSPYEQYF.

The CDR3 DNA follows: TGTGCCAGCAGTAGACAGGGCAATGGCTACACCTTC. Protein sequence: CASSRQGNGYTF. The chain carries TRBV6-2 or TRBV6-3 and TRBJ1-2; 7 positions match TRBD1. V lost 5 bases to trimming and J lost 6 bases; unmatched junction nucleotides: 3. Germline V lookup: CDR1 MNHEY, CDR2 SVGEGT. The CDR3 loop spans 12 amino acids.